A single sample is the source of the 18 T cell receptor beta chains below, sequenced in a study of a mutant IDH1 vaccine in newly diagnosed glioma. Stated time point: baseline, week 1 (first vaccination visit). The treatment denotes: pre-vaccination baseline after standard-of-care therapy. Profiling relied on immunoSEQ multiplex PCR, and the TCRdb table lists in-frame clones only, not all of them. The sample carries about 24,000 clones, roughly nine tenths recorded once. This sample comprised PBMCs, obtained from a glioma patient treated with radiotherapy, temozolomide or both. The receptors shown here come from a young man with glioma.

V is TRBV6-5 and J is TRBJ1-3; D uncertain. The germline gives CDR1 MNHEY, CDR2 SVGAGI. This CDR3 comprises 14 residues. Trimming took 4 bases from V and 3 from J, leaving 10 bases between them. The CDR3 region is CASSSSGGGNTIYF. CDR3 nucleotide sequence: TGTGCCAGCAGTTCCTCGGGAGGTGGAAACACCATATATTTT.

This chain connects TRBV18 to TRBJ2-6; D is unclear. V dropped 2 bases and J dropped 1 base, with 18 bases sitting between them. Germline CDR1 reads KGHSH; CDR2 reads LQKENI. The CDR3 length is 19 residues. The chain's CDR3 is CASSPAPAFYSSGANVLTF. The CDR3 bases are TGTGCCAGCTCACCAGCTCCGGCCTTCTATTCATCTGGGGCCAACGTCCTGACTTTC.

The chain combines TRBV11-2 with TRBJ1-2; TRBD1 aligns across 8 bases. The CDR3 is 18 amino acids. Losses at the gene ends were 1 base for V and 1 base for J; bases not matched to a gene: 11. The germline V gene has CDR1 SGHAT and CDR2 FQNNGV. The CDR3 DNA reads TGTGCCAGCAGCTTAGGGAAAGGACAGGGCCTAAATAACTATGGCTACACCTTC. Its translation: CASSLGKGQGLNNYGYTF. Together with reference TRBV11-2 and TRBJ1-2, the CDR3 gives the full variable domain: EAGVAQSPRYKIIEKRQSVAFWCNPISGHATLYWYQQILGQGPKLLIQFQNNGVVDDSQLPKDRFSAERLKGVDSTLKIQPAKLEDSAVYLCASSLGKGQGLNNYGYTFGSGTRLTVV.

This clone has just a few counts. This chain uses TRBV29-1 with TRBJ2-3; no definite D call. V was trimmed by 2 bases and J by 0 bases, leaving 12 bases between them. CDR1 SQVTM and CDR2 ANQGSEA come from the germline V gene. The CDR3 consists of 15 residues. The CDR3, as DNA: TGCAGCGTTGAACAGGCTCTTCCTAGCACAGATACGCAGTATTTT. Protein product: CSVEQALPSTDTQYF.

This rearrangement joins TRBV18 to TRBJ2-3; either TRBD1 or TRBD2 may fit D (5 bases each). Germline CDR1 and CDR2: KGHSH and LQKENI. The CDR3 has 13 residues. Trimming took off 4 bases at V and 4 bases at J, with 9 bases between the two ends. For the CDR3, the DNA is TGTGCCAGCTCACGGGACCGTTCAGATACGCAGTATTTT. Its protein is CASSRDRSDTQYF.

This clone was found a few times. The V call is TRBV29-1, the J call TRBJ2-5; TRBD2 aligns across 9 bases. Germline CDR1 and CDR2: SQVTM and ANQGSEA. V dropped 6 bases and J dropped 1; count of bases not matched to a gene: 9. The CDR3 totals 15 residues. The CDR3 region is CSVSPLAGTQETQYF. The CDR3 nucleotides are TGCAGCGTGAGTCCGCTAGCGGGGACCCAAGAGACCCAGTACTTC. The full variable domain, rest sourced from reference TRBV29-1 and TRBJ2-5, is SAVISQKPSRDICQRGTSLTIQCQVDSQVTMMFWYRQQPGQSLTLIATANQGSEATYESGFVIDKFPISRPNLTFSTLTVSNMSPEDSSIYLCSVSPLAGTQETQYFGPGTRLLVL.

V is TRBV19 and J is TRBJ1-1, with a tentative D call TRBD1 (5 bases). Germline V gene data show CDR1 as LNHDA and CDR2 as SQIVND (reference sequence). The CDR3 has 17 amino acids. Trimming removed 1 base from V and 1 base from J, with 16 bases in between. The CDR3 DNA sequence: TGTGCCAGTAGTATAGCCGGGACGCCCGGCGGGAACACTGAAGCTTTCTTT. It codes for CASSIAGTPGGNTEAFF.

This clone was seen only once. V gene TRBV9 combines with J gene TRBJ1-1; D gene ambiguous. With 3 bases removed from V and 3 bases from J, the gap between germline ends came to 12 bases. The CDR3 covers 14 residues. Germline V gene lookup returns CDR1 SGDLS and CDR2 YYNGEE. CDR3: CASSAEVSYTEAFF. CDR3 sequence (DNA): TGTGCCAGCAGCGCGGAGGTGAGTTACACTGAAGCTTTCTTT. The variable domain in full, completed from reference TRBV9 and TRBJ1-1, reads DSGVTQTPKHLITATGQRVTLRCSPRSGDLSVYWYQQSLDQGLQFLIQYYNGEERAKGNILERFSAQQFPDLHSELNLSSLELGDSALYFCASSAEVSYTEAFFGQGTRLTVV.

CDR3: CASSLMSGTSGRGNEQFF. Written as DNA, the CDR3 is TGTGCCAGCAGCTTAATGTCGGGGACTAGCGGGAGGGGGAATGAGCAGTTCTTC. This chain uses TRBV7-2 with TRBJ2-1, with 16 bases matching TRBD2. V shed 2 bases, J shed 7 bases, and the junction held 8 bases outside the gene matches. This CDR3 is built from 18 residues. The germline V gene has CDR1 SGHTA and CDR2 FQGNSA.

The chain uses TRBV11-2 and TRBJ2-5; tentative D call: TRBD2 (6 bases). This CDR3 has 14 residues. Germline V gene sequence: CDR1 SGHAT, CDR2 FQNNGV. The V gene lost 5 bases and the J gene lost 4 bases, with 14 bases spanning the gap. The CDR3 sequence is CASSLRLDRETQYF. Here the CDR3 DNA reads TGTGCCAGCAGCCTACGACTAGATCGAGAGACCCAGTACTTC.

In nucleotides, the CDR3 is TGTGCCACCAGCAGTAGGAAGAACTATGGCTACACCTTC. This encodes CATSSRKNYGYTF. The chain couples TRBV15 to TRBJ1-2; D is uncertain. V gave up 3 bases and J gave up 2 bases, with 7 bases separating them. The CDR3 is made up of 13 amino acids. The germline gives CDR1 LNHNV, CDR2 YYDKDF (reference sequence).

The rearrangement uses TRBV4-2 and TRBJ1-3; D ambiguous. Germline V lookup: CDR1 LGHNA, CDR2 YNFKEQ. The V end lost 1 base, the J end lost 0 bases, and 4 bases lay between the germline ends. The CDR3 loop spans 14 amino acids. CDR3 sequence reads: CASSQVNSGNTIYF. Here the CDR3 DNA reads TGTGCCAGCAGCCAAGTGAACTCTGGAAACACCATATATTTT.

CDR3 in DNA: TGTGCCGGGGAGGATACGAGCTCCTACAATGAGCAGTTCTTC. Translated: CAGEDTSSYNEQFF. J is TRBJ2-1 and V is TRBV7-9, with D perhaps matching TRBD2 (6 bases). CDR1 and CDR2 from the germline V gene are SEHNR and FQNEAQ (reference sequence). Trimming removed 11 bases at V and 0 bases at J, with 14 bases between. This CDR3 contains 14 residues.

J is TRBJ2-5 and V is TRBV25-1; maybe TRBD1 (6 bases). This CDR3 comprises 14 residues. Trimming left V 4 bases short and J 1 base short, with 10 bases between. Germline V gene sequence: CDR1 MGHDK, CDR2 SYGVNS. The CDR3 reads CASSVGHGQETQYF. The CDR3 nucleotides read TGTGCCAGCAGTGTGGGACACGGCCAAGAGACCCAGTACTTC.

V and J are TRBV19 and TRBJ2-6; no definite D call. Germline CDR1 LNHDA, CDR2 SQIVND (reference sequence). The CDR3 runs 15 residues. The V gene lost 3 bases and the J gene lost 0 bases, with 6 bases spanning the gap. CDR3 sequence (DNA): TGTGCCAGTAGTATGGTAATCTCTGGGGCCAACGTCCTGACTTTC. Translation: CASSMVISGANVLTF.

The chain links TRBV14 to TRBJ1-2; the D is unclear. V was shortened by 3 bases and J by 3 bases, with 8 bases between the two germline ends. Germline assignment: CDR1 SGHDN and CDR2 FVKESK. The CDR3 consists of 13 residues. CDR3 DNA: TGTGCCAGCAGCCAGTCACAGCACTATGGCTACACCTTC. It encodes CASSQSQHYGYTF.

Within the sample, this clone is medium-sized. The chain combines TRBV13 with TRBJ2-2; D uncertain. CDR1 and CDR2 (germline): PRHDT, FYEKMQ (reference sequence). This CDR3 is 13 amino acids long. V dropped 0 bases and J dropped 3 bases, with 2 bases sitting between them. CDR3 amino acids: CASSLGDTGELFF. In nucleotides, the CDR3 is TGTGCCAGCAGCTTAGGGGACACCGGGGAGCTGTTTTTT.

V and J are TRBV4-1 and TRBJ2-7; TRBD1 aligns across 10 bases. The CDR3 loop spans 15 amino acids. Trimming cost V 3 bases and J 3 bases; bases outside gene matches: 5. Germline V gives CDR1 MGHRA, CDR2 YSYEKL. The CDR3 is CASSHMGTGDYEQYF. CDR3 in DNA: TGCGCCAGCAGCCACATGGGGACAGGGGACTACGAGCAGTACTTC.